This T cell receptor beta chain was recovered during a study of Ad26.COV2.S vaccination and SARS-CoV-2 variants. The wider study: Donor was in the COV1001 Ad26.COV2.S trial arm.

The treatment denotes: some 20 received Ad26.COV2.S at low or high dose, single or two shots; several received placebo; per-sample allocation not given. Sampling was done on day 63 after the first vaccine or placebo injection. TCRdb's copy holds only in-frame clones and misses some; the assay was immunoSEQ multiplex PCR. The table has 350,000 to 450,000 clones, around 84% seen once. Germline-derived CDR1 and CDR2 are SGHNT and YENEEA. The CDR3 spans 17 residues. V shed 0 bases and J 0 bases; nucleotides not matched to a gene: 3. The sequenced sample was peripheral blood, obtained in a trial of Ad26.COV2.S vaccine versus placebo. The genes are TRBV11-3 and TRBJ2-1; TRBD2 aligns across 9 bases. This TCR was sampled from a person between 18 and 65 years old who received the Ad26.COV2.S COVID-19 vaccine or a placebo. CDR3 residues: CASSLEASGNSYNEQFF. CDR3 bases: TGTGCCAGCAGCTTAGAGGCTAGCGGGAACTCCTACAATGAGCAGTTCTTC.